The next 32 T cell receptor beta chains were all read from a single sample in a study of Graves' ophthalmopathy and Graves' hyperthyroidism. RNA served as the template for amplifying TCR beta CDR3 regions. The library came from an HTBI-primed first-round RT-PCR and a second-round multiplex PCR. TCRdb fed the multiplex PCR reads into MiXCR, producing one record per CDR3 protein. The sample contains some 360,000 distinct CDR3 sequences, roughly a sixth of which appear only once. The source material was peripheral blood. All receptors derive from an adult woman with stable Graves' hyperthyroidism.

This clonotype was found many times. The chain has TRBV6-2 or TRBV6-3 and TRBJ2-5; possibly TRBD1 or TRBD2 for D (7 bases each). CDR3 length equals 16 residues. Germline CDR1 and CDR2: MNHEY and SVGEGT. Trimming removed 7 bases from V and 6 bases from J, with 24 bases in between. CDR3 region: CASTWGRGRSLKTQYF. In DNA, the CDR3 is TGTGCCAGCACTTGGGGGAGGGGGCGAAGTTTAAAGACCCAGTACTTC.

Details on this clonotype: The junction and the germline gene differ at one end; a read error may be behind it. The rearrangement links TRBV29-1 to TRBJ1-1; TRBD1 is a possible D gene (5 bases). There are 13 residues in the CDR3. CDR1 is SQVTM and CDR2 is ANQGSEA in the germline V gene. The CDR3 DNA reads TGCAGCGTTGCAGGGTACCTGAACACTGGAGCTTTCTTT. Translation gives CSVAGYLNTGAFF.

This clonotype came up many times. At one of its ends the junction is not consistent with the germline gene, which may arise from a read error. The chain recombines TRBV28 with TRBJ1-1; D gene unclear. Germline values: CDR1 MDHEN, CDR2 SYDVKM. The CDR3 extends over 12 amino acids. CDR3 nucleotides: TGTGCCAGCAGTTTCGGGAACACTGAAGCTTGCTTT. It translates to CASSFGNTEACF.

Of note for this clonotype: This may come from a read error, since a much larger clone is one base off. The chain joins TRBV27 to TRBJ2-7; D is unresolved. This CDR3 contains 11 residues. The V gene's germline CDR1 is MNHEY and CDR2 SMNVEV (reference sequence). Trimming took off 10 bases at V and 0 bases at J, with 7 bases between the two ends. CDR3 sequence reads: CAITYSYEQYF. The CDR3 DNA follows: TGTGCCATCACCTACTCCTACGAGCAGTACTTC.

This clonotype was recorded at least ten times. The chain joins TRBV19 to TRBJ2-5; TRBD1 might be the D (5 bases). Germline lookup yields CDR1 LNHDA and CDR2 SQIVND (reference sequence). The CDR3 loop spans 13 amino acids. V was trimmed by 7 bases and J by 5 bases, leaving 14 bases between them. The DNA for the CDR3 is TGTGCCAGTACCATAGGGCAGGGCGAGACCCAGTACTTC. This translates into CASTIGQGETQYF.

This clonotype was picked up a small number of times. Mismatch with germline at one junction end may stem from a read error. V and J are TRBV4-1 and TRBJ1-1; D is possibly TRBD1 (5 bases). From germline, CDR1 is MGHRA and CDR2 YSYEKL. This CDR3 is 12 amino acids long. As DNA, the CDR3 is TGCGCCAGCAGCCAAGGGGGCACTGAAGCTTGCTTT. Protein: CASSQGGTEACF.

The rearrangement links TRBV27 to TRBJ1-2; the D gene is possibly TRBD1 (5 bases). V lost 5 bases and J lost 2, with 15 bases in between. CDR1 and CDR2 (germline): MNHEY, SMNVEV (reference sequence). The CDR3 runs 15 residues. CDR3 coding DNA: TGTGCCAGCAGTCCAACCGACAGAGTCAACTATGGCTACACCTTC. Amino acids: CASSPTDRVNYGYTF.

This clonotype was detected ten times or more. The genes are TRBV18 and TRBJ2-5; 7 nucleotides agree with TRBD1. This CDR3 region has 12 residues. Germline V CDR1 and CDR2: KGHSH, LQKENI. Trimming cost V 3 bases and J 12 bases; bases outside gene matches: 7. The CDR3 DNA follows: TGTGCCAGCTCACCCGTCGAGCAGGGGGAGTACTTC. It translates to CASSPVEQGEYF.

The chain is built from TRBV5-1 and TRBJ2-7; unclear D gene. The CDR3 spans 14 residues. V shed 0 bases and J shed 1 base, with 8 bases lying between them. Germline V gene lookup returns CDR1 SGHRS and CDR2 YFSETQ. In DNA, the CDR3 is TGCGCCAGCAGCTTGGCCCCAGAATCCTACGAGCAGTACTTC. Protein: CASSLAPESYEQYF.

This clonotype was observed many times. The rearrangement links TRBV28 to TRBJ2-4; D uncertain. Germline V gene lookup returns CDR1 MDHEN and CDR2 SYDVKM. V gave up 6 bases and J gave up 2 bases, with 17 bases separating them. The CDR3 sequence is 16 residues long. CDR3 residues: CASRTGRTWSKNIQYF. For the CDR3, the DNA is TGTGCCAGCAGGACGGGCAGGACGTGGTCCAAAAACATTCAGTACTTC.

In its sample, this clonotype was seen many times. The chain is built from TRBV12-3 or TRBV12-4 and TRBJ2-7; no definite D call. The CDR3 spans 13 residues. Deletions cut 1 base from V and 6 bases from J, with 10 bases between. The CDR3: CASSLDSAPEQYF. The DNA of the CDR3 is TGTGCCAGCAGTTTAGATTCAGCTCCCGAGCAGTACTTC.

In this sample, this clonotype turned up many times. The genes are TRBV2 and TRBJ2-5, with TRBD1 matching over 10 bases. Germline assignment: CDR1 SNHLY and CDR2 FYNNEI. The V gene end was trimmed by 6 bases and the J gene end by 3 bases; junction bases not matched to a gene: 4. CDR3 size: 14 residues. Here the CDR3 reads CASRSGTGEETQYF. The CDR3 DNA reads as TGTGCCAGCAGGAGCGGGACAGGGGAAGAGACCCAGTACTTC.

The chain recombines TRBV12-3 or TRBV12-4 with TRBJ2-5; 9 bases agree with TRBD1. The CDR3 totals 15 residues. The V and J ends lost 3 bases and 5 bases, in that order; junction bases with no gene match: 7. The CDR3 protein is CASSLTGGLAETQYF. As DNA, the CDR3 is TGTGCCAGCAGTTTGACAGGGGGGCTCGCCGAGACCCAGTACTTC.

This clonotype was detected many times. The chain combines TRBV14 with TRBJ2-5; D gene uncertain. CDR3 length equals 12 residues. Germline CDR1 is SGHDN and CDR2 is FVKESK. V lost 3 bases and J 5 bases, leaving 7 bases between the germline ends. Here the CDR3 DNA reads TGTGCCAGCAGCCAGGTTAGGGAGACCCAGTACTTC. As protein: CASSQVRETQYF.

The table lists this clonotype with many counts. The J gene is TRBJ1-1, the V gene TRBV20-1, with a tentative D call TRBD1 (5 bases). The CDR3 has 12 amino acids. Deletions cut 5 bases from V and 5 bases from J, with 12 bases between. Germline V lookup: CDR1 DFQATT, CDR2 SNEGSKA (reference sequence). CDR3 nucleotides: TGCAGTGCTGACGCAGGGAGGACTGAAGCTTTCTTT. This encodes CSADAGRTEAFF.

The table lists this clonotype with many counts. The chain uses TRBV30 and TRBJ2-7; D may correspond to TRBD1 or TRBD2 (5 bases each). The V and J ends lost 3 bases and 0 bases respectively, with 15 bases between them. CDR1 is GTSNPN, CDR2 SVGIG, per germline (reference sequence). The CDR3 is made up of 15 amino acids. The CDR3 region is CAWSPGTESSYEQYF. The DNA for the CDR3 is TGTGCCTGGAGCCCCGGGACGGAGAGCTCCTACGAGCAGTACTTC.

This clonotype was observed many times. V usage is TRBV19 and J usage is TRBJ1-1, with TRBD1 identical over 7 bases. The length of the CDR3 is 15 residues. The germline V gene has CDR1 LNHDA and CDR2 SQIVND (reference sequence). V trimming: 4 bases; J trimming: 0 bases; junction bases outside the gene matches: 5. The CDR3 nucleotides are TGTGCCAGTAGTACAGGGACAGCCTTGAACACTGAAGCTTTCTTT. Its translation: CASSTGTALNTEAFF. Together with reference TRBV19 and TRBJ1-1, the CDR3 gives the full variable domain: DGGITQSPKYLFRKEGQNVTLSCEQNLNHDAMYWYRQDPGQGLRLIYYSQIVNDFQKGDIAEGYSVSREKKESFPLTVTSAQKNPTAFYLCASSTGTALNTEAFFGQGTRLTVV.

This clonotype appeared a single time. The CDR3 DNA is TGTGCCAGCAGTATAGGACTAGCGGGGTTCGAGCAGTACTTC. As protein: CASSIGLAGFEQYF. The chain recombines TRBV27 with TRBJ2-7; TRBD2 matches at 12 bases. The CDR3 extends over 14 amino acids. From germline, CDR1 is MNHEY and CDR2 SMNVEV (reference sequence). J lost 6 bases, V lost 5 bases, and 5 bases had no gene match.

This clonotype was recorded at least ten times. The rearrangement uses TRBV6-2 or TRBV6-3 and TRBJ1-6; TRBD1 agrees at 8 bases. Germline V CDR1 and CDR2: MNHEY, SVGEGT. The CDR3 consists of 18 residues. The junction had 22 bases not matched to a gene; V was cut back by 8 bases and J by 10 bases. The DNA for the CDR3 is TGTGCCAGCGCGAATTACCGGACAGGGCCCAAGAATGCCTCACCCCTCCACTTT. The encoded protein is CASANYRTGPKNASPLHF.

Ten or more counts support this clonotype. CDR3 in DNA: TGTGCCAGCAGCTTAGACCGGGAAGGGTTAGCCTTCGAGCAGTACTTC. The encoded protein is CASSLDREGLAFEQYF. The chain combines TRBV7-2 with TRBJ2-7, with a possible D match to TRBD2 (5 bases). V lost 1 base to trimming and J lost 6 bases, with 19 bases between them. Per germline, CDR1 SGHTA and CDR2 FQGNSA. The CDR3 runs to 16 residues.

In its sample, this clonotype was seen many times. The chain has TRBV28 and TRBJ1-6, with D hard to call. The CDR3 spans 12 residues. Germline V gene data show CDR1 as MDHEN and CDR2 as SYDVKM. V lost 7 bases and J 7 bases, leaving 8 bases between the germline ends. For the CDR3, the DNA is TGTGCCAGCACCGCGTACAATTCACCCCTCCACTTT. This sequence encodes CASTAYNSPLHF.

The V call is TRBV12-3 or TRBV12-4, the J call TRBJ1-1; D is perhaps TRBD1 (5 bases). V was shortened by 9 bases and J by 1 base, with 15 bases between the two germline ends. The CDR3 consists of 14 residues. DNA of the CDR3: TGTGCCAGTCAGACAGACCGAAAGAACACTGAAGCTTTCTTT. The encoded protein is CASQTDRKNTEAFF.

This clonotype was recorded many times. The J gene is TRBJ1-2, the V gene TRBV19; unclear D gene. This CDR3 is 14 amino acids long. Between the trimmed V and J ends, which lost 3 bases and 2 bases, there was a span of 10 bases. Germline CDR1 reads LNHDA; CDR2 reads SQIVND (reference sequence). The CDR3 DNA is TGTGCCAGTAGTATTACCCGGTTCAACTATGGCTACACCTTC. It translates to CASSITRFNYGYTF.

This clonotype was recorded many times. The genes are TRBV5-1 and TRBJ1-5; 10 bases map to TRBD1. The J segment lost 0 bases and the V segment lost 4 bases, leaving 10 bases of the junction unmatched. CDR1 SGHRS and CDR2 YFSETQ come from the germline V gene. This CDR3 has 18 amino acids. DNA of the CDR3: TGCGCCAGCAGCGAGACGGGACAGGGGAACAATAGCAATCAGCCCCAGCATTTT. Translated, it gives CASSETGQGNNSNQPQHF.

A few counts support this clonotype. The CDR3 loop is CASSPIGPGYHTDTQYF. The CDR3 DNA follows: TGTGCCAGTAGTCCCATCGGGCCAGGGTATCACACAGATACGCAGTATTTT. The V call is TRBV19, the J call TRBJ2-3; D possibly corresponds to TRBD1 (5 bases). The CDR3 is 17 amino acids. Germline assignment: CDR1 LNHDA and CDR2 SQIVND (reference sequence). Trimming cost V 5 bases and J 2 bases, with 20 bases left between them.

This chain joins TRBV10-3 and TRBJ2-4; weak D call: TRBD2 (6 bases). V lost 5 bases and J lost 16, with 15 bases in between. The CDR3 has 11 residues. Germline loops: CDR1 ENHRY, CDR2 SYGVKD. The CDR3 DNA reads TGTGCCATCAGTTGGTGGTTGGAGGGATACTTC. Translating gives CAISWWLEGYF.

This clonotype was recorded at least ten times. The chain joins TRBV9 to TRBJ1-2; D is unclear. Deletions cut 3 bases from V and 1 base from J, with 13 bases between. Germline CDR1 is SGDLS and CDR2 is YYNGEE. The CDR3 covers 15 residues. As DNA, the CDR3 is TGTGCCAGCAGCGACCGGGAAGCTATTAACTATGGCTACACCTTC. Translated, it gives CASSDREAINYGYTF. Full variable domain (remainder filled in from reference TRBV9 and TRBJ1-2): DSGVTQTPKHLITATGQRVTLRCSPRSGDLSVYWYQQSLDQGLQFLIQYYNGEERAKGNILERFSAQQFPDLHSELNLSSLELGDSALYFCASSDREAINYGYTFGSGTRLTVV.

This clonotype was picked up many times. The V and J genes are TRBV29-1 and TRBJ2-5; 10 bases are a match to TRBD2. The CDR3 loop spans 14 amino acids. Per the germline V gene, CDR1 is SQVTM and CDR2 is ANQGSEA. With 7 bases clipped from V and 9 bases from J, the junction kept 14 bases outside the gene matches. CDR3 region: CSAGVLAGEQPQYF. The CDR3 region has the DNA TGCAGCGCGGGAGTGCTAGCGGGAGAGCAACCCCAGTACTTC.

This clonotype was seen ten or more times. The CDR3 coding sequence is TGCAGTGTTCCGCCCGGGACAGACTATGGCTACACCTTC. It translates to CSVPPGTDYGYTF. The V gene is TRBV20-1, the J gene TRBJ1-2; 7 bases fit TRBD1. The junction had 8 bases not matched to a gene; V was cut back by 7 bases and J by 3 bases. The CDR3 is 13 residues long. Germline CDR1 DFQATT, CDR2 SNEGSKA (reference sequence).

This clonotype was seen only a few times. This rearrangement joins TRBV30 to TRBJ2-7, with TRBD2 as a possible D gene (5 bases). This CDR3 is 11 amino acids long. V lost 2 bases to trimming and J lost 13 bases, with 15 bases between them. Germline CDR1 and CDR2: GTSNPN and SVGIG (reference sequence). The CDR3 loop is CAWSNGGSRYF. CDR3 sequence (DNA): TGTGCCTGGAGTAATGGCGGGTCCAGATACTTC.

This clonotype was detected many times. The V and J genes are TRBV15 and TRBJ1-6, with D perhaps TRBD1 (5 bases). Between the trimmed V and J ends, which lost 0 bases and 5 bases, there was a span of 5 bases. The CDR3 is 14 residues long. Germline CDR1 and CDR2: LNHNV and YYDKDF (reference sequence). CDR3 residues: CATSREQDNSPLHF. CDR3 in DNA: TGTGCCACCAGCAGAGAACAGGATAATTCACCCCTCCACTTT. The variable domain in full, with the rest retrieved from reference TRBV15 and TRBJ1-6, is DAMVIQNPRYQVTQFGKPVTLSCSQTLNHNVMYWYQQKSSQAPKLLFHYYDKDFNNEADTPDNFQSRRPNTSFCFLDIRSPGLGDTAMYLCATSREQDNSPLHFGNGTRLTVT.

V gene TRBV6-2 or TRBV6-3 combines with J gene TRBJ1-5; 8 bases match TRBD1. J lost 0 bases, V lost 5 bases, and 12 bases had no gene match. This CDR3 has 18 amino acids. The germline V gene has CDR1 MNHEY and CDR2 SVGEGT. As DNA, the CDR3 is TGTGCCAGCAGTCTAACAGGACAGGGCGGAGTTAGCAATCAGCCCCAGCATTTT. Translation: CASSLTGQGGVSNQPQHF.